The 6 T cell receptor beta chains reported below all come from one sample, sequenced in a study of cytomegalovirus exposure and HLA in healthy donors. The PCR ran on 60 Vbeta and 13 Jbeta primers. The data were produced by immunoSEQ multiplex PCR, yet TCRdb's version contains in-frame clones alone and is incomplete. The sample totals 150,000 or so clones. What was sequenced was PBMCs. These receptors were taken from a woman in her 50s in good health and CMV-seronegative.

The V call is TRBV9, the J call TRBJ2-2; 11 positions agree with TRBD2. The CDR3 is made up of 17 amino acids. In germline, CDR1 is SGDLS, CDR2 YYNGEE. Trimming took 6 bases from V and 5 from J; bases not matched to a gene: 12. CDR3: CASTSVKGLAVTGELFF. In DNA, the CDR3 is TGTGCCAGCACCAGCGTAAAGGGACTAGCGGTTACCGGGGAGCTGTTTTTT.

The V gene is TRBV30, the J gene TRBJ2-5; 8 bases align to TRBD2. Trimming cost V 5 bases and J 1 base; bases outside gene matches: 9. The CDR3 is made up of 15 amino acids. Germline V gives CDR1 GTSNPN, CDR2 SVGIG (reference sequence). Here the CDR3 DNA reads TGTGCCTGGGGGACCGGACTAGCTGGCCAAGAGACCCAGTACTTC. The encoded protein is CAWGTGLAGQETQYF.

The genes are TRBV5-1 and TRBJ1-6, with 9 bases fitting TRBD1. Germline CDR1 and CDR2: SGHRS and YFSETQ. Losses at the gene ends were 4 bases for V and 10 bases for J; bases not matched to a gene: 15. There are 17 residues in the CDR3. In DNA form, the CDR3 reads TGCGCCAGCAGCCCAACCCCCGGACAGGGGAGCAGATCACCCCTCCACTTT. Its translation: CASSPTPGQGSRSPLHF.

V usage is TRBV6-6 and J usage is TRBJ2-7; TRBD1 might be the D (5 bases). Trimming took 7 bases from V and 4 from J, leaving 17 bases between them. Germline V CDR1 and CDR2: MNHNY, SVGAGI (reference sequence). This CDR3 spans 14 amino acids. CDR3 bases: TGTGCCAGCACCCCAGGGCTCACCGGATACGAGCAGTACTTC. Translation: CASTPGLTGYEQYF.

The chain couples TRBV10-3 to TRBJ1-2; tentative D call: TRBD1 (6 bases). V lost 4 bases and J lost 6, with 15 bases in between. The CDR3 consists of 14 residues. Germline CDR1 and CDR2: ENHRY and SYGVKD. CDR3 sequence reads: CAISGQAGADGYTF. The CDR3 nucleotides read TGTGCCATCAGTGGACAGGCTGGGGCTGATGGCTACACCTTC.

V and J are TRBV18 and TRBJ1-1; D remains unclear. V lost 1 base and J 1 base, leaving 7 bases between the germline ends. Per germline, CDR1 KGHSH and CDR2 LQKENI. The CDR3 sequence is 14 residues long. CDR3 in DNA: TGTGCCAGCTCACCACGACTGGAGAACACTGAAGCTTTCTTT. Translating it yields CASSPRLENTEAFF.